Sequencing of this T cell receptor beta chain was carried out in a study of T cells after yellow fever vaccination. Study-wide findings and caveats: A minor fraction of clonotypes spanned both CD4 and CD8 compartments. High-abundance clonotypes from the bulk population could contaminate FACS-sorted repertoires.

Template switching with 5'RACE generated the TCR cDNA and added a universal primer site and UMIs. TCRdb reprocessed the 5' RACE reads via MiXCR and lists one record per CDR3 protein. This table holds approximately 96,000 distinct CDR3 sequences, approximately 9% found once. In its sample, this clonotype was seen a few times. The CDR3 spans 15 residues. Germline values: CDR1 MNHEY, CDR2 SMNVEV (reference sequence). V dropped 1 base and J dropped 0 bases, with 9 bases sitting between them. This sequence joins TRBV27 and TRBJ1-2; D is unresolved. The sequence came from a man younger than 35 who received the YFV17D yellow fever vaccine. This specimen was CD8+ T cells not binding an NS4B(214-222) dextramer, sorted from PBMCs, taken roughly 15 days after the first yellow fever vaccination. This CDR3 is CASSLFPEPNYGYTF. CDR3 in DNA: TGTGCCAGCAGTTTATTCCCGGAACCTAACTATGGCTACACCTTC.